A single sample gave rise to the 27 T cell receptor beta chains below, sequenced in a study of shared clonotypes between healthy human individuals. Profiling relied on immunoSEQ multiplex PCR, and the TCRdb table lists in-frame clones only, not all of them. The table records 450,000 to 600,000 clones, 75% to 85% of them present only once. Material for sequencing was PBMCs. Receptors were obtained from a woman between 35 and 50 years old in good health. Some clones in this sample may be carry-over from other donors' samples.

The chain is built from TRBV7-3 and TRBJ2-7; TRBD2 matches at 7 bases. The germline gives CDR1 SGHTA, CDR2 FQGTGA. V lost 2 bases and J lost 2; bases outside the gene matches: 6. This CDR3 has 15 amino acids. CDR3 region: CASSLLTGGAYEQYF. In DNA form, the CDR3 reads TGTGCCAGCAGCTTACTAACGGGAGGTGCCTACGAGCAGTACTTC.

V and J are TRBV5-8 and TRBJ1-1; TRBD1 agrees at 7 bases. The CDR3 consists of 13 residues. Germline lookup yields CDR1 SGHTS and CDR2 YDEGEE. The V segment lost 2 bases and the J segment 4 bases; nucleotides outside the gene matches: 2. The CDR3 region is CASSLQGFTEAFF. In nucleotides, the CDR3 is TGTGCCAGCAGCTTACAGGGGTTCACTGAAGCTTTCTTT. Together with reference TRBV5-8 and TRBJ1-1, the CDR3 gives the full variable domain: EAGVTQSPTHLIKTRGQQATLRCSPISGHTSVYWYQQALGLGLQFLLWYDEGEERNRGNFPPRFSGRQFPNYSSELNVNALELEDSALYLCASSLQGFTEAFFGQGTRLTVV.

The count of this clone is one. The chain links TRBV5-6 to TRBJ2-6; D is undetermined. CDR3 length equals 16 residues. The V and J ends lost 4 bases and 0 bases respectively, with 11 bases between them. Germline CDR1 SGHDT, CDR2 YYEEEE. The CDR3 protein is CASSLGPSSGANVLTF. CDR3 bases: TGTGCCAGCAGCCTTGGACCGTCCTCTGGGGCCAACGTCCTGACTTTC. Full variable domain (rest looked up from reference TRBV5-6 and TRBJ2-6): DAGVTQSPTHLIKTRGQQVTLRCSPKSGHDTVSWYQQALGQGPQFIFQYYEEEERQRGNFPDRFSGHQFPNYSSELNVNALLLGDSALYLCASSLGPSSGANVLTFGAGSRLTVL.

The chain recombines TRBV5-1 with TRBJ2-5, with D possibly TRBD1 on 5 matching bases. The CDR3 has 16 amino acids. Trimming shortened V by 2 bases and J by 0 bases, and 14 bases separated the two germline ends. Germline values: CDR1 SGHRS, CDR2 YFSETQ. In DNA form, the CDR3 reads TGCGCCAGCAGCTTCACCCCCAGGGCTGACCAAGAGACCCAGTACTTC. This gives the protein CASSFTPRADQETQYF.

The table lists this clone with a few counts. This sequence joins TRBV7-9 and TRBJ2-7; 7 bases line up with TRBD2. Germline-derived CDR1 and CDR2 are SEHNR and FQNEAQ (reference sequence). The V gene end was trimmed by 1 base and the J gene end by 4 bases; junction bases not matched to a gene: 1. This CDR3 comprises 13 residues. The chain's CDR3 is CASSLGGGYEQYF. CDR3 bases: TGTGCCAGCAGCTTAGGCGGGGGATACGAGCAGTACTTC.

This clone was seen a few times. The chain combines TRBV6-6 with TRBJ2-3; D gene unclear. The CDR3 totals 11 residues. Looked up from germline, CDR1 is MNHNY and CDR2 is SVGAGI (reference sequence). V was trimmed by 0 bases and J by 5 bases, leaving 0 bases between them. The CDR3 DNA reads as TGTGCCAGCAGTTACTCAGATACGCAGTATTTT. Translated: CASSYSDTQYF.

The rearrangement uses TRBV7-9 and TRBJ1-2; a weak D match, TRBD1 (6 bases). CDR3 length equals 13 residues. Germline lookup yields CDR1 SEHNR and CDR2 FQNEAQ (reference sequence). Trimming left V 5 bases short and J 3 bases short, with 10 bases between. The CDR3 sequence is CASSPDSYYGYTF. CDR3 DNA sequence: TGTGCCAGCAGCCCGGACAGTTACTATGGCTACACCTTC.

The chain combines TRBV7-2 with TRBJ1-1; no clear D gene. The CDR3 is 14 residues long. CDR1 is SGHTA and CDR2 is FQGNSA in the germline V gene. The germline V and J ends were trimmed by 1 base and 11 bases, with 17 bases remaining between them. For the CDR3, the DNA is TGTGCCAGCAGCTTAGGAGGCGAAAGGTCGATTGCTTTCTTT. This translates into CASSLGGERSIAFF.

This sequence joins TRBV19 and TRBJ1-1, with D unresolved. The germline V gene encodes CDR1 LNHDA and CDR2 SQIVND (reference sequence). The CDR3 totals 13 residues. Trimming removed 8 bases from V and 1 base from J, with 11 bases in between. The CDR3 bases are TGTGCCAGTTACGGCCTTTGGAACACTGAAGCTTTCTTT. Its translation: CASYGLWNTEAFF.

The gene calls are TRBV11-2 and TRBJ1-1, with D perhaps matching TRBD1 (5 bases). Germline assignment: CDR1 SGHAT and CDR2 FQNNGV. Trimming removed 4 bases from V and 2 bases from J, with 14 bases in between. The CDR3 is made up of 15 amino acids. The CDR3 sequence: CASSWDGGGNTEAFF. DNA of the CDR3: TGTGCCAGCAGCTGGGACGGGGGGGGAAACACTGAAGCTTTCTTT.

This clone was observed a handful of times. The CDR3 reads CASSNGQGAVGIYF. CDR3 coding DNA: TGTGCCAGCAGCAACGGACAGGGTGCTGTGGGAATATATTTT. V and J are TRBV4-2 and TRBJ1-3, with TRBD1 matching 8 bases. V lost 5 bases to trimming and J lost 13 bases; unmatched junction nucleotides: 13. In germline, CDR1 is LGHNA, CDR2 YNFKEQ. CDR3 length equals 14 residues.

J is TRBJ1-2 and V is TRBV5-5; 8 bases agree with TRBD1. CDR1 SGHKS and CDR2 YYEKEE come from the germline V gene (reference sequence). The J segment lost 8 bases and the V segment lost 2 bases, leaving 8 bases of the junction unmatched. The CDR3 runs 14 residues. CDR3 in amino acids: CASSLGQGRYGYTF. Here the CDR3 DNA reads TGTGCCAGCAGCTTAGGACAGGGTCGCTACGGCTACACCTTC.

This clone was seen a handful of times. V and J are TRBV21-1 and TRBJ1-1. TRBV21-1 is annotated as a pseudogene. This CDR3 has 16 amino acids. The CDR3 region has the DNA TGTGCCAGCAGCCCGGACGGAGGGATGATCTGCACTGAAGCTTTCTTT. It is translated as CASSPDGGMICTEAFF.

This chain connects TRBV10-3 to TRBJ1-5; TRBD1 aligns across 11 bases. Trimming took 2 bases from V and 6 from J; bases not matched to a gene: 9. The CDR3 spans 17 residues. Germline V gene data show CDR1 as ENHRY and CDR2 as SYGVKD. CDR3 loop: CAISELLSGQGGQPQHF. The CDR3 DNA reads TGTGCCATCAGTGAGCTTTTATCGGGACAGGGGGGTCAGCCCCAGCATTTT.

J is TRBJ2-1 and V is TRBV19; 7 bases match TRBD1. The CDR3 is 15 amino acids. Trimming cost V 6 bases and J 4 bases; bases outside gene matches: 9. Germline CDR1 reads LNHDA; CDR2 reads SQIVND (reference sequence). The CDR3 region has the DNA TGTGCCAGTAGGACGGGACAGTTCTTGTACAATGAGCAGTTCTTC. Translation: CASRTGQFLYNEQFF.

This chain joins TRBV4-3 and TRBJ2-7; TRBD2 agrees at 8 bases. The germline CDR1 and CDR2 sequences are LGHNA and YSLEER. J was trimmed by 6 bases and V by 0 bases; bases with no gene match: 7. The CDR3 extends over 15 amino acids. CDR3: CASSQELRGVFEQYF. The CDR3 DNA reads TGCGCCAGCAGCCAAGAGTTGCGGGGGGTGTTCGAGCAGTACTTC.

The V gene is TRBV27, the J gene TRBJ1-1; no firm D call. Germline V gene lookup returns CDR1 MNHEY and CDR2 SMNVEV (reference sequence). The V and J ends lost 1 base and 4 bases respectively, with 10 bases between them. The CDR3 runs to 14 residues. The CDR3 spells CASSLFAVGTEAFF. In nucleotides, the CDR3 is TGTGCCAGCAGTTTATTCGCGGTAGGCACTGAAGCTTTCTTT.

This clone has just a few counts. The V and J genes are TRBV30 and TRBJ2-3; tentatively, D is TRBD1 (6 bases). Germline lookup yields CDR1 GTSNPN and CDR2 SVGIG (reference sequence). The CDR3 extends over 13 amino acids. V was trimmed by 8 bases and J by 3 bases, leaving 15 bases between them. This CDR3 is CARDEGETDTQYF. The DNA of the CDR3 is TGTGCCCGCGACGAGGGGGAGACAGATACGCAGTATTTT.

This clone was observed many times. The chain recombines TRBV6-5 with TRBJ2-5; 14 nucleotides line up with TRBD2. Germline-derived CDR1 and CDR2 are MNHEY and SVGAGI. The CDR3 covers 16 residues. J was trimmed by 5 bases and V by 2 bases; bases with no gene match: 4. The CDR3 sequence: CASSYGTSGSRETQYF. The CDR3 DNA reads TGTGCCAGCAGTTACGGGACTAGCGGGAGTCGGGAGACCCAGTACTTC.

This sequence joins TRBV6-4 and TRBJ1-1, with D possibly TRBD1 on 6 matching bases. With 11 bases removed from V and 1 base from J, the gap between germline ends came to 14 bases. This CDR3 has 13 amino acids. CDR1 MRHNA and CDR2 SNTAGT come from the germline V gene. This chain's CDR3 is CAGGGGANTEAFF. Here the CDR3 DNA reads TGTGCCGGCGGCGGGGGGGCGAACACTGAAGCTTTCTTT.

V is TRBV27 and J is TRBJ2-6, with 9 bases that match TRBD1. From germline, CDR1 is MNHEY and CDR2 SMNVEV (reference sequence). There are 20 residues in the CDR3. With V trimmed by 0 bases and J by 2 bases, 11 bases remained unmatched. The CDR3 coding sequence is TGTGCCAGCAGTTTATCGCCGCCAGGGACAGGGCGGGCTGGGGCCAACGTCCTGACTTTC. Residues: CASSLSPPGTGRAGANVLTF.

V and J are TRBV5-1 and TRBJ2-2, with D possibly being TRBD1 or TRBD2 (5 bases each). CDR1 is SGHRS, CDR2 YFSETQ, per germline. V lost 0 bases and J lost 2, with 14 bases in between. The CDR3 spans 17 residues. The CDR3 loop is CASSLAERGSNTGELFF. DNA of the CDR3: TGCGCCAGCAGCTTGGCCGAGAGGGGCTCCAACACCGGGGAGCTGTTTTTT.

The rearrangement links TRBV21-1 to TRBJ2-7. TRBV21-1 is reported as a pseudogene. CDR3 length: 11 residues. In DNA, the CDR3 is TGTGCCAGCAGCAAAGAGGACGAGCAGTACTTC. Translated: CASSKEDEQYF.

This chain links TRBV7-9 with TRBJ2-7; 7 bases align to TRBD2. Germline CDR1 reads SEHNR; CDR2 reads FQNEAQ (reference sequence). J was trimmed by 2 bases and V by 1 base; bases with no gene match: 5. The CDR3 has 15 amino acids. CDR3 DNA: TGTGCCAGCAGCTTAGTTTTGACTAGCACCTACGAGCAGTACTTC. This sequence encodes CASSLVLTSTYEQYF. The full variable domain, completed using reference TRBV7-9 and TRBJ2-7, is DTGVSQNPRHKITKRGQNVTFRCDPISEHNRLYWYRQTLGQGPEFLTYFQNEAQLEKSRLLSDRFSAERPKGSFSTLEIQRTEQGDSAMYLCASSLVLTSTYEQYFGPGTRLTVT.

This clone was seen once. This rearrangement joins TRBV6-5 to TRBJ1-1; D is unresolved. V was shortened by 4 bases and J by 7 bases, with 13 bases between the two germline ends. Per the germline V gene, CDR1 is MNHEY and CDR2 is SVGAGI. This CDR3 region has 13 residues. The CDR3 is CASSFRGYGEAFF. CDR3 sequence (DNA): TGTGCCAGCAGTTTCAGAGGGTACGGTGAAGCTTTCTTT.

This clone occurred once. The chain carries TRBV9 and TRBJ2-2, with D perhaps matching TRBD1 (5 bases). The V end was cut by 0 bases, the J end by 3 bases, with 12 bases between. Germline values: CDR1 SGDLS, CDR2 YYNGEE. This CDR3 has 16 amino acids. The CDR3 region has the DNA TGTGCCAGCAGCGTAGGCAGGGTTCAGTACACCGGGGAGCTGTTTTTT. Protein product: CASSVGRVQYTGELFF.

The chain couples TRBV28 to TRBJ2-5; no firm D call. Germline CDR1 is MDHEN and CDR2 is SYDVKM. The CDR3 extends over 14 amino acids. Trimming cost V 4 bases and J 0 bases, with 9 bases left between them. This CDR3 reads CASSSTDYQETQYF. CDR3 nucleotide sequence: TGTGCCAGCAGTTCGACGGATTACCAAGAGACCCAGTACTTC.